The present T cell receptor (beta chain) was sequenced within a study of molecular identifiers for immune sequencing clone quantification. This clonotype came up many times. Trimming stripped 5 bases from V and 7 bases from J, with 12 bases between. The CDR3 consists of 13 residues. CDR1 LNHDA and CDR2 SQIVND come from the germline V gene (reference sequence). TCRdb re-called the PCR reads with MiXCR, one entry per CDR3 protein. The sample contains under 600,000 distinct CDR3 sequences, around 23% of which appear only once. This clonotype was obtained from a human donor in good health. Some libraries in this study had Jurkat cell RNA spiked in. The chain uses TRBV19 and TRBJ2-1; D is unclear. The specimen sequenced was naive CD8+ T cells from blood, with Jurkat cell RNA spiked in. Specified subset: FACS-sorted CD8+CD4-CCR7+CD45RA+ naive T cells. The CDR3 here is CASSPALSNEQFF. The CDR3 nucleotides read TGTGCCAGTAGTCCCGCCTTGAGTAATGAGCAGTTCTTC.